This is a list of T cell receptor beta chains from one sample in a study of cytomegalovirus exposure and HLA in healthy donors. Libraries were prepared by immunoSEQ multiplex PCR; TCRdb keeps only in-frame clonotypes and omits some of them. The sample lists under 200,000 clones; approximately 81% were seen once. The source material was PBMCs. Receptors were obtained from a man younger than 30 in good health and CMV-seronegative. The CDR3 runs from the conserved cysteine through the conserved F or W. A D gene is named only where the DNA matches it firmly. Where a row states a size, it is once, few, many or the class of an expanded clone; other rows omit it.

j_call,cdr3_length,v_call,clone_size,d_call,cdr3_aa,cdr3_nt
TRBJ2-5,13,TRBV2,NA,NA,CASRSGDSETQYF,TGTGCCAGCAGATCGGGGGATTCGGAGACCCAGTACTTC
TRBJ2-7,15,TRBV7-3,once,TRBD1,CASSPTGGALYEQYF,TGTGCCAGCAGCCCGACAGGGGGCGCGTTATACGAGCAGTACTTC
TRBJ2-7,14,TRBV2,NA,TRBD1,CASKWEAGGDEQYF,TGTGCCAGCAAGTGGGAGGCAGGGGGCGACGAGCAGTACTTC
TRBJ2-3,15,TRBV2,once,TRBD1,CASSDPGQGADTQYF,TGTGCCAGCAGCGACCCGGGACAGGGGGCAGATACGCAGTATTTT
TRBJ2-7,13,TRBV5-1,once,NA,CAPPWTGRDEQYF,TGCGCCCCCCCGTGGACAGGGAGGGACGAGCAGTACTTC
TRBJ2-7,14,TRBV6-5,NA,TRBD1,CASRTTGGSYEQYF,TGTGCCAGCAGAACGACAGGGGGGAGCTACGAGCAGTACTTC
TRBJ2-7,15,TRBV6-5,NA,TRBD1,CATRTPRDRAYEQYF,TGTGCCACCCGCACCCCCCGGGACAGGGCCTACGAGCAGTACTTC
TRBJ2-1,17,TRBV28,once,TRBD2,CASSLELGGLADNEQFF,TGTGCCAGCAGTTTAGAGTTAGGGGGACTAGCGGACAATGAGCAGTTCTTC
TRBJ2-7,15,TRBV19,NA,TRBD2,CASSIRLAGGDEQYF,TGTGCCAGTAGTATCCGTCTAGCGGGAGGAGACGAGCAGTACTTC
TRBJ2-3,15,TRBV2,NA,TRBD2,CARDTSGGRTDTQYF,TGTGCCAGGGATACTAGCGGGGGGCGCACAGATACGCAGTATTTT
TRBJ1-3,15,TRBV28,NA,NA,CASSQTGPLGNTIYF,TGTGCCAGCAGCCAAACAGGACCCCTTGGAAACACCATATATTTT
TRBJ2-7,11,TRBV18,NA,NA,CASSPSGEQYF,TGTGCCAGCTCACCAAGCGGCGAGCAGTACTTC
TRBJ2-4,15,TRBV4-1,NA,TRBD1,CASSPADRAQNIQYF,TGCGCCAGCAGCCCAGCGGACAGGGCGCAAAACATTCAGTACTTC
TRBJ2-5,15,TRBV28,NA,TRBD1,CASRKQGAKRETQYF,TGTGCCAGCAGGAAACAGGGGGCCAAGAGGGAGACCCAGTACTTC
TRBJ1-2,16,TRBV6-6,once,TRBD1,CASSLSDRGLGYGYTF,TGTGCCAGCAGTCTGTCGGACAGGGGGCTCGGCTATGGCTACACCTTC
TRBJ2-7,14,TRBV28,once,NA,CASSLPTRPYEQYF,TGTGCCAGCAGCCTCCCGACTAGGCCTTACGAGCAGTACTTC
TRBJ1-2,15,TRBV28,once,NA,CASSPSNGAGYGYTF,TGTGCCAGCAGTCCGTCTAATGGGGCTGGCTATGGCTACACCTTC
TRBJ2-5,14,TRBV2,NA,TRBD1,CASKSGTVQETQYF,TGTGCCAGCAAAAGTGGGACAGTACAAGAGACCCAGTACTTC
TRBJ2-7,13,TRBV7-9,NA,TRBD2,CASSPGLDYEQYF,TGTGCCAGCAGCCCGGGACTAGACTACGAGCAGTACTTC
TRBJ2-7,17,TRBV2,NA,TRBD1,CASRDLEGQGETYEQYF,TGTGCCAGCAGAGACCTGGAGGGACAGGGGGAGACCTACGAGCAGTACTTC
TRBJ2-2,16,TRBV27,NA,TRBD1,CASSQDRGWNAGELFF,TGTGCCAGCAGTCAGGACAGGGGATGGAACGCCGGGGAGCTGTTTTTT
TRBJ1-5,14,TRBV6-5,few,NA,CASRRGPPDQPQHF,TGTGCCAGCAGAAGAGGGCCTCCCGATCAGCCCCAGCATTTT
TRBJ1-6,14,TRBV6-5,NA,TRBD1,CASSYDRENSPLHF,TGTGCCAGCAGTTACGACAGGGAGAATTCACCCCTCCACTTT
TRBJ1-2,13,TRBV19,NA,NA,CASRAPGKYGYTF,TGTGCCAGTCGGGCCCCGGGGAAATATGGCTACACCTTC
TRBJ2-1,19,TRBV4-1,NA,TRBD1,CASSQDRGTGGLSYNEQFF,TGCGCCAGCAGCCAAGATCGGGGGACAGGGGGCCTTTCCTACAATGAGCAGTTCTTC
TRBJ2-7,16,TRBV25-1,once,TRBD1,CASSETGLLPSYEQYF,TGTGCCAGCAGTGAGACAGGGCTCCTGCCCTCCTACGAGCAGTACTTC
TRBJ2-7,13,TRBV6-5,NA,TRBD1,CASGRDRENEQYF,TGTGCCAGCGGGCGGGACAGGGAGAACGAGCAGTACTTC
TRBJ1-1,16,TRBV7-9,once,NA,CASSSFTQGGGPEAFF,TGTGCCAGCAGCTCCTTCACACAGGGAGGGGGGCCTGAAGCTTTCTTT
TRBJ1-1,13,TRBV5-5,NA,NA,CASRVDRNTEAFF,TGTGCCAGCAGAGTGGACAGGAACACTGAAGCTTTCTTT
TRBJ1-6,13,TRBV14,NA,NA,CASSQRPTGVLHF,TGTGCCAGCAGCCAACGCCCCACGGGAGTCCTCCACTTT
TRBJ1-1,11,TRBV20-1,few,NA,CSARKTGEAFF,TGCAGTGCTAGAAAGACAGGTGAAGCTTTCTTT
TRBJ1-4,16,TRBV4-1,NA,TRBD1,CASSHPVRDRVGKLFF,TGCGCCAGCAGCCACCCCGTCCGGGACAGGGTTGGGAAACTGTTTTTT
TRBJ2-7,14,TRBV27,NA,TRBD2,CASSLGTSGHEQYF,TGTGCCAGCAGTTTGGGGACTAGCGGGCACGAGCAGTACTTC
TRBJ2-1,15,TRBV28,NA,TRBD2,CASSRSGPSYNEQFF,TGTGCCAGCAGCCGTAGCGGGCCTTCCTACAATGAGCAGTTCTTC
TRBJ1-1,16,TRBV27,once,TRBD1,CASSPGTGELMAEAFF,TGTGCCAGCAGTCCCGGGACAGGGGAATTAATGGCTGAAGCTTTCTTT
TRBJ2-3,16,TRBV28,NA,TRBD2,CASRGSGRAFTDTQYF,TGTGCCAGCAGGGGTAGCGGGAGGGCCTTTACAGATACGCAGTATTTT
TRBJ1-6,15,TRBV10-3,NA,TRBD1,CAITQDRGDNSPLHF,TGTGCCATCACCCAGGACAGGGGGGATAATTCACCCCTCCACTTT
TRBJ1-4,14,TRBV7-2,NA,NA,CASSLVSGGEKLFF,TGTGCCAGCAGCTTAGTTAGTGGGGGGGAAAAACTGTTTTTT
TRBJ2-5,14,TRBV2,NA,TRBD1,CASRETGPRETQYF,TGTGCCAGCAGGGAGACAGGGCCTCGGGAGACCCAGTACTTC
TRBJ2-7,15,TRBV21-1,NA,NA,CASSNPGSGVYEQYF,TGTGCCAGCAGCAATCCAGGCTCCGGCGTCTACGAGCAGTACTTC
TRBJ2-7,15,TRBV5-5,NA,NA,CASSLAGQSNYEQYF,TGTGCCAGCAGCTTGGCTGGACAGTCAAACTACGAGCAGTACTTC
TRBJ1-5,15,TRBV18,NA,TRBD1,CASSPGDRVNQPQHF,TGTGCCAGCTCACCAGGGGACAGGGTCAATCAGCCCCAGCATTTT
TRBJ2-6,15,TRBV2,NA,NA,CASSVSTGTANVLTF,TGTGCCAGCAGCGTATCAACAGGGACGGCCAACGTCCTGACTTTC
TRBJ2-3,15,TRBV5-1,NA,TRBD2,CASSLVAGGTDTQYF,TGCGCCAGCAGCTTAGTCGCGGGGGGGACAGATACGCAGTATTTT
TRBJ1-2,12,TRBV2,few,NA,CASSGQNYGYTF,TGTGCCAGCAGTGGGCAGAACTATGGCTACACCTTC
TRBJ2-1,15,TRBV27,NA,TRBD2,CASSSPAGGSNEQFF,TGTGCCAGCAGCTCTCCAGCGGGAGGCTCAAATGAGCAGTTCTTC
TRBJ2-3,18,TRBV4-1,NA,NA,CASSQIVSIRGTTDTQYF,TGCGCCAGCAGCCAAATAGTATCTATCAGGGGCACGACAGATACGCAGTATTTT
TRBJ2-7,13,TRBV11-2,NA,NA,CASSLVAGYEQYF,TGTGCCAGCAGCTTAGTGGCGGGCTACGAGCAGTACTTC
TRBJ2-1,15,TRBV6-6,NA,TRBD2,CASSYSPTSWNEQFF,TGTGCCAGCAGTTACTCTCCGACTAGCTGGAATGAGCAGTTCTTC
TRBJ1-2,14,TRBV28,NA,NA,CASSLGSFPYGYTF,TGTGCCAGCAGTTTGGGCAGCTTTCCCTATGGCTACACCTTC
TRBJ1-6,16,TRBV5-1,NA,NA,CASSLGAGDYNSPLHF,TGCGCCAGCAGCTTGGGGGCAGGGGATTATAATTCACCCCTCCACTTT
TRBJ1-1,13,TRBV27,NA,NA,CASSPSFGAEAFF,TGTGCCAGCAGTCCCTCCTTCGGGGCTGAAGCTTTCTTT
TRBJ1-2,14,TRBV6-5,NA,NA,CASSPTDLRGGYTF,TGTGCCAGCAGTCCTACCGACCTGAGAGGGGGCTACACCTTC
TRBJ1-6,14,TRBV6-1,NA,TRBD1,CASSEGTGGSPLHF,TGTGCCAGCAGTGAAGGAACAGGGGGATCACCCCTCCACTTT
TRBJ1-5,14,TRBV4-2,NA,TRBD1,CASSQGDRDQPQHF,TGTGCCAGCAGTCAGGGGGACCGCGATCAGCCCCAGCATTTT
TRBJ1-1,13,TRBV6-4,NA,NA,CASSLSWNTEAFF,TGTGCCAGCAGCCTCTCGTGGAACACTGAAGCTTTCTTT
TRBJ2-1,16,TRBV7-8,once,NA,CASSPLKDSSYNEQFF,TGTGCCAGCAGCCCCCTAAAGGACAGCTCCTACAATGAGCAGTTCTTC